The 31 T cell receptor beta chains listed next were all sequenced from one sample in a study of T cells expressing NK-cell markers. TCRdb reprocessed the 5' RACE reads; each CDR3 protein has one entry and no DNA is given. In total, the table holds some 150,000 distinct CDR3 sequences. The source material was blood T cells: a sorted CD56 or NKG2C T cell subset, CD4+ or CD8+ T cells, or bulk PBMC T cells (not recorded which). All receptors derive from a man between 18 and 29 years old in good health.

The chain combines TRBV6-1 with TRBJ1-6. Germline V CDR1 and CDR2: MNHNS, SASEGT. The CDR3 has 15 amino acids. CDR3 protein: CASSEHSSLNSPLHF.

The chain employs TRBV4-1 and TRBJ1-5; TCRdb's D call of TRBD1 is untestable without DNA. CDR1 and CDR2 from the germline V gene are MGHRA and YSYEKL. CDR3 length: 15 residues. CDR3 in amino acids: CASSQSRGGRQPQHF.

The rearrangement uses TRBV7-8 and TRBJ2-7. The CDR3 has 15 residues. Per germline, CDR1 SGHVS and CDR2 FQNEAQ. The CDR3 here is CASSFFSDSTYEQYF.

CDR3 protein: CASSQAGETHEQYF. This chain links TRBV5-6 with TRBJ2-7; TCRdb outputs TRBD2, but without DNA this stays unchecked. Per the germline V gene, CDR1 is SGHDT and CDR2 is YYEEEE. This CDR3 contains 14 residues. Full variable domain (missing parts from reference TRBV5-6 and TRBJ2-7): DAGVTQSPTHLIKTRGQQVTLRCSPKSGHDTVSWYQQALGQGPQFIFQYYEEEERQRGNFPDRFSGHQFPNYSSELNVNALLLGDSALYLCASSQAGETHEQYFGPGTRLTVT.

The CDR3 protein is CASSETGGSYNEQFF. The chain joins TRBV12-3 or TRBV12-4 to TRBJ2-1; TCRdb outputs TRBD1, but without DNA this stays unchecked. The CDR3 spans 15 residues.

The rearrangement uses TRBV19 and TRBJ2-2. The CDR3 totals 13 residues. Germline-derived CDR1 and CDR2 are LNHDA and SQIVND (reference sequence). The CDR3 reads CASTITGPGELFF.

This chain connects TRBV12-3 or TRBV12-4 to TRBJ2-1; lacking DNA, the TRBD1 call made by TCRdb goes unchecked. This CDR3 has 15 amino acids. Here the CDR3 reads CASSPSGTGWYEQFF.

This chain's CDR3 is CASSNIGGKSGRAGNEQFF. This chain uses TRBV7-2 with TRBJ2-1; TCRdb's D gene call, TRBD2, goes unchecked for lack of DNA. The CDR3 contains 19 residues. Germline-derived CDR1 and CDR2 are SGHTA and FQGNSA.

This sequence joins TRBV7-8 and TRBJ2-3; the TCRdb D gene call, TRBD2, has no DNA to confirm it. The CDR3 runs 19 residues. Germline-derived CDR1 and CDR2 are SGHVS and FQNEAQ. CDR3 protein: CASSAIFSTTAGDTDTQYF.

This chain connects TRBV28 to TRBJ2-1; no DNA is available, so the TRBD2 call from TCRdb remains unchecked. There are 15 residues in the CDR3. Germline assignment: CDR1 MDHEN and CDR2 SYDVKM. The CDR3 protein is CASSVYDAGLSEQFF.

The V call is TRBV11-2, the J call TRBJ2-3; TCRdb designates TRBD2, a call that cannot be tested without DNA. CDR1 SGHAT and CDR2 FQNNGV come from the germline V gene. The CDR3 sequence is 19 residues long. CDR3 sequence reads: CASSPGTSGTLIFTDTQYF.

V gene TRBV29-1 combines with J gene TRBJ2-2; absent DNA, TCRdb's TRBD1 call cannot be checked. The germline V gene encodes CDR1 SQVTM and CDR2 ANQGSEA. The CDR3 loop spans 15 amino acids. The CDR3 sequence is CSVGGGQTLHGELFF.

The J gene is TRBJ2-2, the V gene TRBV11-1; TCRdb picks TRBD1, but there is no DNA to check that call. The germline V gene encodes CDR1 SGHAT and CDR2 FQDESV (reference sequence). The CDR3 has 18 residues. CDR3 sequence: CASSLVGGISGSTGELFF.

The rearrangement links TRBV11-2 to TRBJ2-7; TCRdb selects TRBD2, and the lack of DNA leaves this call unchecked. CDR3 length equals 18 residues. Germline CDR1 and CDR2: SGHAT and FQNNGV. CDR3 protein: CASSLVDVAGEGTYEQYF.

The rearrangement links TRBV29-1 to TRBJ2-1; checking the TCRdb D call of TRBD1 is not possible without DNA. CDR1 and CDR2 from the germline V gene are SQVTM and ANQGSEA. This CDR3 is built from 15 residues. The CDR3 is CSVQKQGPPYNEQFF.

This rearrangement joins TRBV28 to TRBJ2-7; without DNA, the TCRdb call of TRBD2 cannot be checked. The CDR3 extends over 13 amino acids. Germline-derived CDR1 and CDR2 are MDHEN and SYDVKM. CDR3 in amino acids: CASGLAGAVGQYF.

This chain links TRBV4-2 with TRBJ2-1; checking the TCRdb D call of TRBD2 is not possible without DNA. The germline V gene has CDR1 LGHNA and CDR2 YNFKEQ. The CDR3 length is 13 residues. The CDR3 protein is CASSHPTSGREFF.

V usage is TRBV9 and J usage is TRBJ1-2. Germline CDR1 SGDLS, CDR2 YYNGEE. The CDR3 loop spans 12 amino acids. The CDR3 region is CASSASLGGYTF.

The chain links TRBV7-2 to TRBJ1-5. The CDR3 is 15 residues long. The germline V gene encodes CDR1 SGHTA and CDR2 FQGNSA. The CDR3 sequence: CASSTLRTDNQPQHF.

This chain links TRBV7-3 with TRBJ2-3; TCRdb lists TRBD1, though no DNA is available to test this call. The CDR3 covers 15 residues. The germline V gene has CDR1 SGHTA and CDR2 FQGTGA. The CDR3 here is CASSPGTSSTDTQYF. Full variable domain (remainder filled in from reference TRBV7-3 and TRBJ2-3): GAGVSQTPSNKVTEKGKYVELRCDPISGHTALYWYRQSLGQGPEFLIYFQGTGAADDSGLPNDRFFAVRPEGSVSTLKIQRTERGDSAVYLCASSPGTSSTDTQYFGPGTRLTVL.

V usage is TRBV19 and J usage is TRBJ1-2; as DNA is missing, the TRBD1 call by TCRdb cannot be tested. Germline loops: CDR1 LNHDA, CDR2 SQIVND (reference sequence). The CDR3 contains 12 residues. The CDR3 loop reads CASEDRAAGYTF.

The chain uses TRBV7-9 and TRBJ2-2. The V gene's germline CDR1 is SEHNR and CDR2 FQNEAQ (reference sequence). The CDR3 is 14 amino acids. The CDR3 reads CASSPQVNTGELFF. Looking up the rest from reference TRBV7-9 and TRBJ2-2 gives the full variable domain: DTGVSQNPRHKITKRGQNVTFRCDPISEHNRLYWYRQTLGQGPEFLTYFQNEAQLEKSRLLSDRFSAERPKGSFSTLEIQRTEQGDSAMYLCASSPQVNTGELFFGEGSRLTVL.

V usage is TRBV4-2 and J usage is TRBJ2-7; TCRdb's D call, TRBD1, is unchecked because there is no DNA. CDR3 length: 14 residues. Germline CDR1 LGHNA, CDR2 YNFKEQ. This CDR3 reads CASSQRGTSYEQYF.

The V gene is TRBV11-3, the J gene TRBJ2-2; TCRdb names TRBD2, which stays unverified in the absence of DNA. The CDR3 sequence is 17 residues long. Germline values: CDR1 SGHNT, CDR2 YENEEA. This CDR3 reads CASSLDRLAGVAGELFF.

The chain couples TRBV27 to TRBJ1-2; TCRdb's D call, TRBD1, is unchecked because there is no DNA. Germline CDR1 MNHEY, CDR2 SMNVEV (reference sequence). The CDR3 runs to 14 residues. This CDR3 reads CASSLWGSDYGYTF.

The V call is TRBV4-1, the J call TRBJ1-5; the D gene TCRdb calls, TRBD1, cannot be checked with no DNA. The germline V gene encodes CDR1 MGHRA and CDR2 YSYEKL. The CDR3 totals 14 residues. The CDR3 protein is CASSQDEGRGPQHF.

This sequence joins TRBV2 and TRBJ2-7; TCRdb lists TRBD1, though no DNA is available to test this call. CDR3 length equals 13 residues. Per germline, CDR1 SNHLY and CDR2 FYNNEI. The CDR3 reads CASRGQATGEQYF.

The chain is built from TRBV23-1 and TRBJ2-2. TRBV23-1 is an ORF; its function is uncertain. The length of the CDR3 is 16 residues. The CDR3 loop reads CASSHPGATNTGELFF.

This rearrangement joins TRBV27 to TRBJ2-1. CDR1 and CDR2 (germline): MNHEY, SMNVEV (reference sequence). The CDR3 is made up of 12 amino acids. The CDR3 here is CASSSTYNEQFF.

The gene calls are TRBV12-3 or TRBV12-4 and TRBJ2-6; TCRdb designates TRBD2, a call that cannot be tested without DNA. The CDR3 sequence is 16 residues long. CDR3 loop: CASSYGKASGANVLTF.

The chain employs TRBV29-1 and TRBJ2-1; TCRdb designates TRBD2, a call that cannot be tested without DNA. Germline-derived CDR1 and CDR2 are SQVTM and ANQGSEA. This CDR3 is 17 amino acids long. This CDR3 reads CSVVGLLGEGLVDEQFF.